The clone carrying this TCR beta chain was seen repeatedly, ten times or more. Unique molecular identifiers were built into the TCRbeta library. TCRdb processed the PCR reads anew with MiXCR; each CDR3 protein has one entry. The table lists approximately 91,000 distinct CDR3 sequences, approximately 9.2% of them singletons. The source of the sample is a study of T-cell reconstitution after alpha-beta-depleted transplantation in children. CDR3 size: 16 residues. Germline loops: CDR1 MNHEY, CDR2 SVGAGI. The V segment lost 6 bases and the J segment 7 bases; nucleotides outside the gene matches: 14. The chain couples TRBV6-5 to TRBJ2-2; 7 bases agree with TRBD1. This clonotype was sampled from a human donor who donated a stem cell graft to a child with congenital amegakaryocytic thrombocytopenia. Sequencing used PBMCs from the stem cell graft donor, obtained from the stem cell graft. CDR3 DNA sequence: TGTGCCAGCAGCTCCGGTGACAGGGTTTTTTACGGGGAGCTGTTTTTT. Translating gives CASSSGDRVFYGELFF.